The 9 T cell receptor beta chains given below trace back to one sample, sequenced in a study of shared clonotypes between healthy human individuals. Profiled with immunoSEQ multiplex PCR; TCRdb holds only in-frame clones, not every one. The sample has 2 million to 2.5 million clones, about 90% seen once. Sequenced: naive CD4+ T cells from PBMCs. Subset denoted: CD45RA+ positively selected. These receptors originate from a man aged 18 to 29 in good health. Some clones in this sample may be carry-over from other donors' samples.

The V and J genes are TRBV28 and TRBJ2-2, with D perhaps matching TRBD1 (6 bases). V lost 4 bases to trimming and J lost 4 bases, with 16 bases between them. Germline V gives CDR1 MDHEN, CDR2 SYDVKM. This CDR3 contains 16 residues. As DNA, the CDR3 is TGTGCCAGCAGTTGGGGGCAGGGGTTCGTCACCGGGGAGCTGTTTTTT. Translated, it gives CASSWGQGFVTGELFF. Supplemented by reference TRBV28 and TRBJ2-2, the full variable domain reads DVKVTQSSRYLVKRTGEKVFLECVQDMDHENMFWYRQDPGLGLRLIYFSYDVKMKEKGDIPEGYSVSREKKERFSLILESASTNQTSMYLCASSWGQGFVTGELFFGEGSRLTVL.

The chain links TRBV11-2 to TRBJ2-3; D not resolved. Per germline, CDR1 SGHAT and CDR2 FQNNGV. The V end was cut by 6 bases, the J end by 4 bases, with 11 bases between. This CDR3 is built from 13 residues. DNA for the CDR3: TGTGCCAGCAGTACACGGACCGCAGATACGCAGTATTTT. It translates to CASSTRTADTQYF.

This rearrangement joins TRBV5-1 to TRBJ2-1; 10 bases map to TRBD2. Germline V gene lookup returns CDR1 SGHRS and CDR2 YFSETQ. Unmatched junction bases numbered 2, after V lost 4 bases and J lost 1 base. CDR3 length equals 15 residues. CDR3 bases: TGCGCCAGCAGCCAAGCGGGAGGGTCCTACAATGAGCAGTTCTTC. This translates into CASSQAGGSYNEQFF.

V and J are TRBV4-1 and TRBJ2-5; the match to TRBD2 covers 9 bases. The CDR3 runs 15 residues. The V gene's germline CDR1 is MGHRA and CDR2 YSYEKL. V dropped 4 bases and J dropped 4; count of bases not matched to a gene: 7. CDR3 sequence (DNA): TGCGCCAGCAGCCCTTTAGCGGGAGTGGGAGAGACCCAGTACTTC. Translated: CASSPLAGVGETQYF.

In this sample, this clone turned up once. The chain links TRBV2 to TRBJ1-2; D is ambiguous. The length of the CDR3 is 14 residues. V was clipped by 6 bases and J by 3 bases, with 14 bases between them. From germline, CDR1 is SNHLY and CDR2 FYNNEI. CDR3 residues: CASSILPTYYGYTF. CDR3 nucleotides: TGTGCCAGCAGCATTTTACCGACGTACTATGGCTACACCTTC.

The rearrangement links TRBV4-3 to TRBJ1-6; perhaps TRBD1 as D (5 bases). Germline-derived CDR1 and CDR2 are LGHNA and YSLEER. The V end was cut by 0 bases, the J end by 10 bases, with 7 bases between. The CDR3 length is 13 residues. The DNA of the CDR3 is TGCGCCAGCAGCCAAGATACAGGATCACCCCTCCACTTT. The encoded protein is CASSQDTGSPLHF.

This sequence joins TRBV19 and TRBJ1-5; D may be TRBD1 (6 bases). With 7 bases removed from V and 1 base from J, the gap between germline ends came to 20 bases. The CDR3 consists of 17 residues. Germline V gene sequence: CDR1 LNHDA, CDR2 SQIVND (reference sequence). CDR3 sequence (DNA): TGTGCCAGTACCCAACTCGGGGGGGGCAAAAGCAATCAGCCCCAGCATTTT. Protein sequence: CASTQLGGGKSNQPQHF.

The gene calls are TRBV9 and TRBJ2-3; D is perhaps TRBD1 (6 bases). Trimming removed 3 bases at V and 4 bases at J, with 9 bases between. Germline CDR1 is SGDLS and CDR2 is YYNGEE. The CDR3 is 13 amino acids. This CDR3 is CASSEQGSDTQYF. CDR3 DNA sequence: TGTGCCAGCAGCGAACAGGGCTCAGATACGCAGTATTTT.

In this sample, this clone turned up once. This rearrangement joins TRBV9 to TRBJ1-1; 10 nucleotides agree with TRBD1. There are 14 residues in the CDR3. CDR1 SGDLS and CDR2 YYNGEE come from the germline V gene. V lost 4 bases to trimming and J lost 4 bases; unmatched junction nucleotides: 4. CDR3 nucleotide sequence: TGTGCCAGCAGCAACCGGGACAGGGGCACTGAAGCTTTCTTT. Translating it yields CASSNRDRGTEAFF.